The clone carrying this T cell receptor beta chain has just a few counts. Antigen unknown. TCRdb ran MiXCR on the RT-PCR reads and lists one entry per CDR3 protein. The repertoire holds about 530,000 distinct CDR3 sequences, with 10% to 15% as singletons. This sample was taken from a study of response to subunit inactivated influenza vaccine. Study-wide points: Each seasonal influenza vaccination, the authors suggested, recruits few new T cells.

V was trimmed by 3 bases and J by 5 bases, leaving 17 bases between them. CDR1 and CDR2 from the germline V gene are WSHSY and SAAADI. There are 17 residues in the CDR3. This clonotype was sampled from a man over 45 who received an inactivated influenza vaccine. V gene TRBV10-2 combines with J gene TRBJ1-6; unclear D gene. Here the sequenced sample was PBMCs from blood, taken on the day of vaccination. In nucleotides, the CDR3 is TGCGCCAGCAGTGATATTAGGGCAAGAGCACATAATTCACCCCTCCACTTT. This codes for CASSDIRARAHNSPLHF.